The entry below gives a single T cell receptor (beta chain) sequence along with its context. The antigen is unknown. The table came from immunoSEQ multiplex PCR; TCRdb's copy has only in-frame clones and leaves some out. The sample has around 30,000 clones, 65% to 85% seen once. This record comes from a study of T cells in narcolepsy. In the study overall: Healthy controls were enrolled alongside patients with narcolepsy type 1 or type 2. General study points: HCRT-specific and TRIB2-specific autoreactive clonotypes appeared among same-patient CSF and blood CD4+ clonotypes. Reportedly, autoreactive clonotypes were serially detected in patients' blood but not controls'. In some patient and control memory CD4+ samples, autoreactive clones were absent.

CDR1 is MNHNS, CDR2 SASEGT, per germline. The CDR3 loop spans 15 amino acids. After removal of 6 bases from V and 0 bases from J, the junction contained 8 bases not matched to a gene. This TCR was recovered from a human donor in good health. Sequencing used memory (CD45RA-) CD4+ T cells from blood. The rearrangement links TRBV6-1 to TRBJ2-7; 7 nucleotides agree with TRBD1. As DNA, the CDR3 is TGTGCCAGCAGCCCGGACAGGATATTCTCCTACGAGCAGTACTTC. Protein: CASSPDRIFSYEQYF.